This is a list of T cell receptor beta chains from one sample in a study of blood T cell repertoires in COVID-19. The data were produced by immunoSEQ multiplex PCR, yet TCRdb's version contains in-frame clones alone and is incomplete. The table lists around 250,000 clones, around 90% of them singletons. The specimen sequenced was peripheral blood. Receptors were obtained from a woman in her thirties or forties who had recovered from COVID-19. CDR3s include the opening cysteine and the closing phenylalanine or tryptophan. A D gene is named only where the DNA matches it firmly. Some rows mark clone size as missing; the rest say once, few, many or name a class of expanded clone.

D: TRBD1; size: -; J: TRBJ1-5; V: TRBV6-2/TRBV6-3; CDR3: CASSETGPHQPQHF; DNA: TGTGCCAGCAGTGAGACAGGGCCCCATCAGCCCCAGCATTTT
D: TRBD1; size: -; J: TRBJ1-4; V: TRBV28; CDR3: CASKPGTGNEKLFF; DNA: TGTGCCAGCAAACCCGGGACAGGGAATGAAAAACTGTTTTTT
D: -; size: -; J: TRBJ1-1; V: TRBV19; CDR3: CASTAGLNTEAFF; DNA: TGTGCCAGTACGGCAGGTTTGAACACTGAAGCTTTCTTT
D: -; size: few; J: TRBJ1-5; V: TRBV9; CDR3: CASSADINQPQHF; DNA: TGTGCCAGCAGCGCGGACATCAATCAGCCCCAGCATTTT
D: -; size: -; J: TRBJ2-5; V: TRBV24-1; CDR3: CATSNGWVQYF; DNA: TGTGCCACCTCAAACGGGTGGGTCCAGTACTTC
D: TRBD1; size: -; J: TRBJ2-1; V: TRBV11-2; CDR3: CATSPTTGGNEQFF; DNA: TGTGCCACTTCACCCACGACAGGGGGCAATGAGCAGTTCTTC
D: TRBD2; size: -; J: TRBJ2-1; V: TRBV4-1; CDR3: CASSVRPIAGGPDEQFF; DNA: TGCGCCAGCAGCGTTCGACCCATAGCGGGAGGGCCCGATGAGCAGTTCTTC
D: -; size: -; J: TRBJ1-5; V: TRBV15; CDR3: CATSRDGGSFQPQHF; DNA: TGTGCCACCAGCAGAGATGGCGGGAGTTTTCAGCCCCAGCATTTT
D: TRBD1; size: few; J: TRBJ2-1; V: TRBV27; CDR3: CASSLWTGGTNNEQFF; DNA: TGTGCCAGCAGTTTATGGACAGGGGGCACCAACAATGAGCAGTTCTTC
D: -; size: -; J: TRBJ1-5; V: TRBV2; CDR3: CASREDRIGHQPQHF; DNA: TGTGCCAGCAGAGAAGACAGGATAGGCCATCAGCCCCAGCATTTT
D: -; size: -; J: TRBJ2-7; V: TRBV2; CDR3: CASRERLGAYEQYF; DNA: TGTGCCAGCAGGGAACGACTGGGTGCCTACGAGCAGTACTTC
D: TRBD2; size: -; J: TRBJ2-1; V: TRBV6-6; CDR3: CASGPGTPGLAGVPPFF; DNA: TGTGCCAGCGGTCCGGGAACTCCGGGACTAGCGGGAGTTCCTCCGTTCTTC
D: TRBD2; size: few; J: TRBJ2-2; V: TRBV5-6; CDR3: CASSESGRVAGELFF; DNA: TGTGCCAGCAGCGAAAGCGGGAGGGTCGCCGGGGAGCTGTTTTTT
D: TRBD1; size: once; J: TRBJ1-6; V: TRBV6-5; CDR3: CASRQGTGFSPLHF; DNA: TGTGCCAGCAGGCAAGGGACAGGGTTTTCACCCCTCCACTTT